Listed below are T cell receptor beta chains from one sample, sequenced in a study of T-cell reconstitution after alpha-beta-depleted transplantation in children. TCRdb re-derived calls from the PCR reads in MiXCR, one entry per CDR3 protein. The sample carries a few hundred thousand distinct CDR3 sequences, approximately 23% recorded once. The sequencing here drew on PBMCs, mostly from graft donor cells, taken 180 days after TCRalphabeta/CD19-depleted stem cell transplant. The receptor source for this set is a male patient younger than 18 who had a stem cell transplant for acute lymphoblastic leukemia, so the T cells may come from the graft donor. Each CDR3 is given with its conserved first and last residue. D genes are given only for firm matches.

D gene,V gene,J gene,CDR3 protein
.,TRBV20-1,TRBJ1-1,CSARRGLRAGTEAFF
.,TRBV5-1,TRBJ1-4,CASSLGQGIETEKLFF
.,TRBV28,TRBJ2-7,CASSEFYEQYF
.,TRBV5-1,TRBJ1-3,CASSPGPYSPGNTIYF
TRBD2,TRBV5-1,TRBJ2-1,CASSLSTSGRKYNEQFF
TRBD1,TRBV12-3/TRBV12-4,TRBJ2-7,CASRGRTGSSYEQYF
.,TRBV7-9,TRBJ1-2,CASSSTVGGYTF
TRBD1,TRBV11-2,TRBJ2-7,CASSFGTASYEQYF
.,TRBV9,TRBJ1-2,CASSEQHNYGYTF
.,TRBV7-6,TRBJ1-1,CASSLVWGDANTEAFF
.,TRBV29-1,TRBJ1-1,CSVGTNTEAFF
.,TRBV27,TRBJ1-6,CASSLSRDSPLHF
.,TRBV7-9,TRBJ2-5,CASTSRETQYF
TRBD1,TRBV2,TRBJ2-2,CASDRQGLNTGELFF
TRBD2,TRBV20-1,TRBJ2-1,CSTSESAYNEQFF
TRBD2,TRBV20-1,TRBJ2-1,CSARAQWASGRIDNEQFF
TRBD1,TRBV6-2/TRBV6-3,TRBJ2-5,CASSYLGQAQYF
.,TRBV29-1,TRBJ1-4,CSVEEKPGALRKLFF
.,TRBV2,TRBJ1-5,CASREGRSNQPQHF
TRBD1,TRBV25-1,TRBJ1-6,CASSESDRGLNSPLHF
TRBD1,TRBV7-2,TRBJ1-1,CASSPRTGTRFEAFF
.,TRBV15,TRBJ1-5,CATSVGTATYSNQPQHF
.,TRBV4-1,TRBJ1-5,CASSQSVYQPQHF
TRBD1,TRBV6-5,TRBJ2-2,CASSHRDRVTGELFF
.,TRBV12-3/TRBV12-4,TRBJ2-2,CASSLALELFF
TRBD1,TRBV7-9,TRBJ2-7,CASSPDRGFEQYF
TRBD1,TRBV12-5,TRBJ1-1,CASGPGTGGSKAFF
.,TRBV7-6,TRBJ2-7,CASSLEVMRDHYEQYF
.,TRBV15,TRBJ2-7,CATSPRRGVGEQHF
.,TRBV7-3,TRBJ2-5,CASSHEGQETQYF
.,TRBV12-3/TRBV12-4,TRBJ2-4,CASSLTRLVMGGDIQYF
.,TRBV7-8,TRBJ2-5,CASSSKRLGGLETQYF
.,TRBV7-2,TRBJ2-1,CASSFTAGAAGEQFF
.,TRBV15,TRBJ1-1,CATSRDLVSGSTEAFF
TRBD2,TRBV4-2,TRBJ2-7,CASSQEPGLAGMKYF
.,TRBV7-9,TRBJ1-2,CASSFVRRAGGYTF
.,TRBV29-1,TRBJ2-7,CSVGYRVPTYEQYF
.,TRBV4-1,TRBJ2-7,CASSQVQQGSYEQYF
TRBD2,TRBV3-1,TRBJ2-5,CASSPIGSGKLETQYF
.,TRBV18,TRBJ2-5,CASSPGGIWGQETQYF
TRBD1,TRBV4-1,TRBJ2-1,CASSQDRAIHRDSNNEQFF
TRBD2,TRBV20-1,TRBJ2-2,CSAPTSGNTGELFF
TRBD2,TRBV7-9,TRBJ2-1,CASSFPTSGYNEQFF
.,TRBV14,TRBJ2-7,CASSHVYGTPSFYEQYF
.,TRBV20-1,TRBJ2-1,CSASEEGSKTDNEQFF
TRBD2,TRBV2,TRBJ2-7,CASSEATSGSLEQYF
TRBD2,TRBV27,TRBJ2-7,CASSPGTSGGYGEQYF
TRBD1,TRBV4-2,TRBJ2-7,CASGGTGGYEQYF
.,TRBV27,TRBJ2-1,CASLTWSSYNEQFF
TRBD2,TRBV2,TRBJ2-5,CASSMTSGRSTLYF
.,TRBV18,TRBJ1-3,CASSPRGGYTSSGNTIYF
.,TRBV5-1,TRBJ2-5,CASSFRGLETQSF
.,TRBV4-1,TRBJ2-3,CASSQEPRGTDTQYF
.,TRBV5-1,TRBJ1-1,CASSLFPSVNTEAFF
.,TRBV7-2,TRBJ2-3,CASSLPLASTDTQYF
TRBD1,TRBV7-9,TRBJ2-3,CARTTGNTDTQYF
TRBD1,TRBV20-1,TRBJ1-1,CSARGAGGRSPEAFF
.,TRBV7-9,TRBJ2-7,CASSSFTPYEQYF
.,TRBV19,TRBJ2-7,CASSISWNSYEQYF
.,TRBV20-1,TRBJ2-7,CSAKPGAPPEQYF